The 32 T cell receptor beta chains in this list originate from one sample, sequenced in a study of blood T cell repertoires in COVID-19. TCRdb keeps only in-frame clones here, not all; method: immunoSEQ multiplex PCR. The repertoire holds approximately 110,000 clones, with 80% to 90% as singletons. The sample comprised peripheral blood. These receptors all stem from a woman aged 80 or over with acute or convalescent COVID-19.

This clone showed up just once. V gene TRBV10-3 combines with J gene TRBJ2-3; 7 positions agree with TRBD1. The junction had 5 bases not matched to a gene; V was cut back by 3 bases and J by 2 bases. The CDR3 length is 15 residues. CDR1 and CDR2 from the germline V gene are ENHRY and SYGVKD. The CDR3 is CAISDPGGITDTQYF. Written as DNA, the CDR3 is TGTGCCATCAGTGACCCAGGGGGTATCACAGATACGCAGTATTTT.

The V and J genes are TRBV29-1 and TRBJ1-3; D is perhaps TRBD1 (6 bases). The germline V gene has CDR1 SQVTM and CDR2 ANQGSEA. The CDR3 is 15 residues long. V gave up 6 bases and J gave up 4 bases, with 19 bases separating them. The CDR3 reads CSVLSTGPKGNTIYF. In DNA, the CDR3 is TGCAGCGTCCTTTCGACAGGACCAAAGGGAAACACCATATATTTT.

The chain combines TRBV27 with TRBJ2-3, with D perhaps matching TRBD2 (6 bases). Between the trimmed V and J ends, which lost 8 bases and 0 bases, there was a span of 21 bases. The CDR3 is 17 residues long. Germline CDR1 and CDR2: MNHEY and SMNVEV (reference sequence). The CDR3 region has the DNA TGTGCCAGCCTAACTTTCTCCGGACTAACTAGCACAGATACGCAGTATTTT. This gives the protein CASLTFSGLTSTDTQYF.

The chain joins TRBV28 to TRBJ2-5; D unclear. V was clipped by 3 bases and J by 2 bases, with 10 bases between them. CDR1 and CDR2 from the germline V gene are MDHEN and SYDVKM. This CDR3 is 14 amino acids long. This CDR3 is CASSFFGSQETQYF. The CDR3 nucleotides are TGTGCCAGCAGTTTTTTCGGTTCTCAAGAGACCCAGTACTTC.

The V and J genes are TRBV7-9 and TRBJ1-4; D unresolved. Trimming pared 5 bases from V and 6 bases from J, leaving 7 bases between. The CDR3 covers 12 residues. Per germline, CDR1 SEHNR and CDR2 FQNEAQ (reference sequence). The chain's CDR3 is CASSPPDEKLFF. CDR3 in DNA: TGTGCCAGCAGCCCGCCGGATGAAAAACTGTTTTTT. The variable domain in full, with the rest retrieved from reference TRBV7-9 and TRBJ1-4, is DTGVSQNPRHKITKRGQNVTFRCDPISEHNRLYWYRQTLGQGPEFLTYFQNEAQLEKSRLLSDRFSAERPKGSFSTLEIQRTEQGDSAMYLCASSPPDEKLFFGSGTQLSVL.

The chain uses TRBV5-1 and TRBJ2-2, with 14 bases identical to TRBD2. V gave up 4 bases and J gave up 0 bases; unmatched junction bases: 5. Per germline, CDR1 SGHRS and CDR2 YFSETQ. CDR3 length equals 18 residues. This CDR3 is CASSVGLAGGPNTGELFF. CDR3 coding DNA: TGCGCCAGCAGCGTAGGACTAGCGGGGGGCCCGAACACCGGGGAGCTGTTTTTT.

The chain combines TRBV7-2 with TRBJ1-4, with D perhaps matching TRBD1 (6 bases). The V end was cut by 5 bases, the J end by 7 bases, with 14 bases between. CDR1 SGHTA and CDR2 FQGNSA come from the germline V gene. CDR3 length: 14 residues. CDR3 amino acids: CASSVQGFGEKLFF. CDR3 sequence (DNA): TGTGCCAGCAGCGTACAGGGCTTTGGTGAAAAACTGTTTTTT.

V gene TRBV2 combines with J gene TRBJ2-6; 9 positions agree with TRBD1. Trimming cost V 4 bases and J 4 bases; bases outside gene matches: 8. CDR3 length: 17 amino acids. In germline, CDR1 is SNHLY, CDR2 FYNNEI. The CDR3 reads CASSVSYRGQGANVLTF. The CDR3 DNA is TGTGCCAGCAGTGTGTCCTACAGGGGGCAGGGGGCCAACGTCCTGACTTTC. The full variable domain, in which reference TRBV2 and TRBJ2-6 provide the parts outside the CDR3, is EPEVTQTPSHQVTQMGQEVILRCVPISNHLYFYWYRQILGQKVEFLVSFYNNEISEKSEIFDDQFSVERPDGSNFTLKIRSTKLEDSAMYFCASSVSYRGQGANVLTFGAGSRLTVL.

The chain combines TRBV7-8 with TRBJ2-7, with D perhaps matching TRBD1 (6 bases). This CDR3 has 14 amino acids. In germline, CDR1 is SGHVS, CDR2 FQNEAQ. V was pared by 1 base and J by 6 bases, with 13 bases between. CDR3: CASSLDGGPSEQYF. For the CDR3, the DNA is TGTGCCAGCAGCTTAGATGGGGGCCCTTCCGAGCAGTACTTC. Full variable domain (missing parts from reference TRBV7-8 and TRBJ2-7): GAGVSQSPRYKVAKRGQDVALRCDPISGHVSLFWYQQALGQGPEFLTYFQNEAQLDKSGLPSDRFFAERPEGSVSTLKIQRTQQEDSAVYLCASSLDGGPSEQYFGPGTRLTVT.

The chain joins TRBV13 to TRBJ1-3, with a weak D call TRBD1 (5 bases). This CDR3 contains 14 residues. The germline gives CDR1 PRHDT, CDR2 FYEKMQ (reference sequence). V was shortened by 3 bases and J by 7 bases, with 13 bases between the two germline ends. CDR3 residues: CASSFLGTLNTIYF. In DNA, the CDR3 is TGTGCCAGCAGCTTCCTCGGGACTTTGAACACCATATATTTT.

The chain combines TRBV7-8 with TRBJ1-1; perhaps TRBD1 as D (6 bases). Trimming left V 7 bases short and J 1 base short, with 10 bases between. The CDR3 is 13 residues long. Looked up from germline, CDR1 is SGHVS and CDR2 is FQNEAQ. CDR3 region: CASNLDRNTEAFF. CDR3 coding DNA: TGTGCCAGCAACTTGGACAGGAACACTGAAGCTTTCTTT. The variable domain in full, completed from reference TRBV7-8 and TRBJ1-1, reads GAGVSQSPRYKVAKRGQDVALRCDPISGHVSLFWYQQALGQGPEFLTYFQNEAQLDKSGLPSDRFFAERPEGSVSTLKIQRTQQEDSAVYLCASNLDRNTEAFFGQGTRLTVV.

This clone was recorded only once. This chain joins TRBV2 and TRBJ2-7; 9 bases are a match to TRBD2. Trimming took 6 bases from V and 0 from J; bases not matched to a gene: 3. CDR1 SNHLY and CDR2 FYNNEI come from the germline V gene. The length of the CDR3 is 14 residues. The CDR3 loop reads CASRISGGSYEQYF. The CDR3 DNA is TGTGCCAGCAGGATTAGCGGGGGCTCCTACGAGCAGTACTTC.

The chain carries TRBV4-3 and TRBJ2-7; D not certain. Germline V lookup: CDR1 LGHNA, CDR2 YSLEER. The CDR3 loop spans 14 amino acids. Deletions cut 1 base from V and 2 bases from J, with 9 bases between. The CDR3 loop is CASSQGVGPYEQYF. CDR3 coding DNA: TGCGCCAGCAGCCAAGGCGTCGGTCCCTACGAGCAGTACTTC.

V and J are TRBV11-2 and TRBJ2-5; possibly TRBD2 for D (6 bases). From germline, CDR1 is SGHAT and CDR2 FQNNGV. Trimming pared 4 bases from V and 4 bases from J, leaving 19 bases between. The CDR3 consists of 16 residues. CDR3 sequence (DNA): TGTGCCAGCAGCTCACTATCGACTAGATCGGGAGAGACCCAGTACTTC. Residues: CASSSLSTRSGETQYF.

This clone was seen a handful of times. The rearrangement joins TRBV2 to TRBJ2-7; D gene ambiguous. CDR1 and CDR2 (germline): SNHLY, FYNNEI. The CDR3 totals 14 residues. Trimming took 6 bases from V and 2 from J, leaving 14 bases between them. This chain's CDR3 is CASRIRDTTYEQYF. CDR3 bases: TGTGCCAGCAGAATCCGAGACACGACCTACGAGCAGTACTTC.

The rearrangement links TRBV6-5 to TRBJ2-4, with D uncertain. Germline CDR1 reads MNHEY; CDR2 reads SVGAGI. CDR3 length: 14 residues. The V end lost 4 bases, the J end lost 1 base, and 8 bases lay between the germline ends. The CDR3 nucleotides read TGTGCCAGCAGTTCCCCCGGGGCCAAAAACATTCAGTACTTC. It translates to CASSSPGAKNIQYF.

Written as DNA, the CDR3 is TGTGCCAGCAGCCAAAGACAGGGACCTAACACTGAAGCTTTCTTT. Its translation: CASSQRQGPNTEAFF. The rearrangement uses TRBV7-8 and TRBJ1-1; TRBD1 matches 7 bases. This CDR3 region has 15 residues. With V trimmed by 5 bases and J by 2 bases, 8 bases remained unmatched. Germline CDR1 is SGHVS and CDR2 is FQNEAQ.

This chain uses TRBV2 with TRBJ1-5; perhaps TRBD1 as D (5 bases). V lost 6 bases, J lost 2 bases, and 14 bases lay in between. The CDR3 runs 15 residues. The germline CDR1 and CDR2 sequences are SNHLY and FYNNEI. The CDR3: CASRTGTGGNQPQHF. The CDR3 DNA follows: TGTGCCAGCAGAACCGGGACGGGGGGCAATCAGCCCCAGCATTTT.

CDR3 nucleotide sequence: TGTGCCACCAGCAGAGATTCGAACAGTTATCAGCCCCAGCATTTT. It encodes CATSRDSNSYQPQHF. This chain joins TRBV15 and TRBJ1-5; D gene ambiguous. Trimming removed 0 bases at V and 5 bases at J, with 11 bases between. Germline CDR1 and CDR2: LNHNV and YYDKDF (reference sequence). The CDR3 runs to 15 residues.

The chain joins TRBV4-2 to TRBJ1-2, with D possibly TRBD1 on 6 matching bases. The germline gives CDR1 LGHNA, CDR2 YNFKEQ. The CDR3 has 13 residues. V dropped 3 bases and J dropped 8 bases, with 13 bases sitting between them. The CDR3 nucleotides read TGTGCCAGCAGCCATCCCGGGACATACGGCTACACCTTC. The encoded protein is CASSHPGTYGYTF.

V gene TRBV4-1 combines with J gene TRBJ1-3; 12 bases map to TRBD1. The V gene end was trimmed by 5 bases and the J gene end by 0 bases; junction bases not matched to a gene: 5. The CDR3 is 17 amino acids. Germline CDR1 is MGHRA and CDR2 is YSYEKL. CDR3 protein: CASSKGTGGPSGNTIYF. In nucleotides, the CDR3 is TGCGCCAGCAGCAAGGGGACAGGGGGCCCCTCTGGAAACACCATATATTTT.

The chain joins TRBV30 to TRBJ2-4; a possible D gene is TRBD1 (5 bases). Trimming shortened V by 4 bases and J by 2 bases, and 12 bases separated the two germline ends. Germline V gene lookup returns CDR1 GTSNPN and CDR2 SVGIG (reference sequence). The CDR3 loop spans 14 amino acids. The CDR3 is CAWNNQGTKNIQYF. CDR3 nucleotide sequence: TGTGCCTGGAATAATCAGGGCACCAAAAACATTCAGTACTTC.

The J gene is TRBJ2-7, the V gene TRBV5-6, with D maybe TRBD1 (6 bases). The V end lost 6 bases, the J end lost 3 bases, and 13 bases lay between the germline ends. The CDR3 has 13 residues. The germline CDR1 and CDR2 sequences are SGHDT and YYEEEE. This chain's CDR3 is CASNLQGLYEQYF. CDR3 bases: TGTGCCAGCAACTTACAGGGTCTCTACGAGCAGTACTTC.

This chain uses TRBV5-1 with TRBJ1-4; 7 nucleotides agree with TRBD1. The germline V gene has CDR1 SGHRS and CDR2 YFSETQ. The V segment lost 2 bases and the J segment 8 bases; nucleotides outside the gene matches: 3. The CDR3 sequence is 13 residues long. The CDR3: CASSLQGWEKLFF. CDR3 in DNA: TGCGCCAGCAGCTTACAGGGGTGGGAAAAACTGTTTTTT.

The rearrangement links TRBV7-9 to TRBJ1-1; D is perhaps TRBD1 (5 bases). V was trimmed by 4 bases and J by 4 bases, leaving 16 bases between them. The CDR3 spans 15 residues. CDR1 and CDR2 (germline): SEHNR, FQNEAQ (reference sequence). The CDR3 region is CASSSRPGGRTEAFF. CDR3 DNA sequence: TGTGCCAGCAGCTCCCGACCCGGGGGACGCACTGAAGCTTTCTTT.

The chain carries TRBV4-3 and TRBJ1-2, with D perhaps matching TRBD1 (5 bases). Trimming stripped 0 bases from V and 4 bases from J, with 12 bases between. CDR1 is LGHNA, CDR2 YSLEER, per germline. There are 15 residues in the CDR3. Here the CDR3 DNA reads TGCGCCAGCAGCCAAGATGCAGGGTTGGGCTATGGCTACACCTTC. Its translation is CASSQDAGLGYGYTF.

This clone was counted a few times. The chain is built from TRBV27 and TRBJ1-2, with 7 bases matching TRBD1. Unmatched junction bases numbered 8, after V lost 6 bases and J lost 4 bases. Germline-derived CDR1 and CDR2 are MNHEY and SMNVEV (reference sequence). The CDR3 covers 14 residues. CDR3 nucleotides: TGTGCCAGCAGAACAGGGGATCGGACCTATGGCTACACCTTC. This encodes CASRTGDRTYGYTF.

The table lists this clone with a count of one. The gene calls are TRBV7-2 and TRBJ1-2; D uncertain. CDR1 is SGHTA and CDR2 is FQGNSA in the germline V gene. This CDR3 spans 14 amino acids. V dropped 3 bases and J dropped 5 bases, with 13 bases sitting between them. The CDR3 region has the DNA TGTGCCAGCAGCTTGCAGGTGACATCGTATGGCTACACCTTC. This codes for CASSLQVTSYGYTF.

The V and J genes are TRBV9 and TRBJ2-3, with D unclear. CDR1 and CDR2 from the germline V gene are SGDLS and YYNGEE. The CDR3 runs to 14 residues. Trimming removed 4 bases at V and 0 bases at J, with 9 bases between. CDR3 bases: TGTGCCAGCAGCCCCGTAATAAGCACAGATACGCAGTATTTT. This sequence encodes CASSPVISTDTQYF.

The chain links TRBV12-3 or TRBV12-4 to TRBJ2-7; 7 bases match TRBD1. With 10 bases clipped from V and 5 bases from J, the junction kept 5 bases outside the gene matches. The CDR3 sequence is 11 residues long. CDR3 DNA sequence: TGTGCCACCAGACAGGGTAACGAGCAGTACTTC. Translation: CATRQGNEQYF.

The sample holds one count of this clone. The V gene is TRBV29-1, the J gene TRBJ2-1, with D maybe TRBD2 (5 bases). CDR1 is SQVTM and CDR2 is ANQGSEA in the germline V gene. This CDR3 comprises 13 residues. V lost 6 bases, J lost 4 bases, and 13 bases lay in between. The CDR3 region is CSVSRGGYNEQFF. CDR3 bases: TGCAGCGTATCGAGAGGAGGTTACAATGAGCAGTTCTTC.

This clone has a single count. The rearrangement uses TRBV28 and TRBJ2-1, with D possibly matching TRBD1 (5 bases). Trimming pared 5 bases from V and 9 bases from J, leaving 17 bases between. The CDR3 extends over 14 amino acids. Per germline, CDR1 MDHEN and CDR2 SYDVKM. CDR3 residues: CASSRNSRVGEQFF. For the CDR3, the DNA is TGTGCCAGCAGTCGCAACAGCAGGGTGGGTGAGCAGTTCTTC.